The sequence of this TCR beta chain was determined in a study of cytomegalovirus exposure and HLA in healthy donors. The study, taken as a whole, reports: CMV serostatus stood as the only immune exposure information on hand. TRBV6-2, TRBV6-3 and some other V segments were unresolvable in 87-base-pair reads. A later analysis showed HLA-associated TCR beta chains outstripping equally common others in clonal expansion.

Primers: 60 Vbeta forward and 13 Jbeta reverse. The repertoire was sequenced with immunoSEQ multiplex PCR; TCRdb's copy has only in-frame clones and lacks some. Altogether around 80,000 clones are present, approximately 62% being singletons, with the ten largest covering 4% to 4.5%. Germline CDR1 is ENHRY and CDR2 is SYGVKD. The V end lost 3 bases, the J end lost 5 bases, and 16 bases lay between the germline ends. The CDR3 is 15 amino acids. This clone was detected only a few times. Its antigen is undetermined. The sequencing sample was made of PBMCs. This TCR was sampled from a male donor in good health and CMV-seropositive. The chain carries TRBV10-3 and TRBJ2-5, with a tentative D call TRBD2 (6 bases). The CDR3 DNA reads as TGTGCCATCAGTGATGTGGGAGGCGGGACGGAGACCCAGTACTTC. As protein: CAISDVGGGTETQYF.